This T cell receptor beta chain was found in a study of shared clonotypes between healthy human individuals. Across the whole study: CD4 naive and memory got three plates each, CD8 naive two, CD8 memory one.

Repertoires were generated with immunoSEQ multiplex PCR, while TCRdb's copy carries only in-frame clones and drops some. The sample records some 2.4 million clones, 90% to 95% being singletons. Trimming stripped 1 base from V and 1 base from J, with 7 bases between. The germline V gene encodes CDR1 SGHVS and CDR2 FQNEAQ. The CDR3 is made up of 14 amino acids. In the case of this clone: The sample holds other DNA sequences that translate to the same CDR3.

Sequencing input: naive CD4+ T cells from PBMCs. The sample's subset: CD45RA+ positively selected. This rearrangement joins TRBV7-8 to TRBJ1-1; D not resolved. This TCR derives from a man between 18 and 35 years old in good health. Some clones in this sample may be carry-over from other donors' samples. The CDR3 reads CASSLVAANTEAFF. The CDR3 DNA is TGTGCCAGCAGCTTAGTCGCCGCGAACACTGAAGCTTTCTTT.